A few counts support the clone carrying this T cell receptor (beta chain). Assay: immunoSEQ multiplex PCR; the TCRdb copy retains only in-frame clones and omits some. The repertoire has around 70,000 clones, around 78% of them found once; the top ten carry more than 35%. This record belongs to a study of cytotoxic CD8 clonotypes in ibrutinib-treated CLL. The V gene end was trimmed by 10 bases and the J gene end by 6 bases; junction bases not matched to a gene: 6. CDR3 length equals 12 residues. Germline V lookup: CDR1 WNHNN, CDR2 SYGVQD (reference sequence). The clonotype was recovered from a human donor with chronic lymphocytic leukemia. Sequencing was performed on PBMCs, taken after 24 months of ibrutinib treatment. The rearrangement links TRBV10-1 to TRBJ2-7, with 10 bases fitting TRBD1. CDR3 coding DNA: TGCGCCACCTCGGGACAGGGGAGCGAGCAGTACTTC. Encoded protein: CATSGQGSEQYF.